Shown below are 4 T cell receptor beta chains from a single sample sequenced in a study of T cell repertoires in cytomegalovirus infection. One entry per CDR3 protein, called by TCRdb with MiXCR from the reads. The sample yields approximately 490,000 distinct CDR3 sequences, around 11% seen once. Specimen: PBMCs. The receptors come from a human donor in good health (CMV status not recorded). Some clones in this sample may be carry-over from other donors' samples.

A remark on this clonotype: This may arise from a read error, as a much more abundant clone is one base away. The chain is built from TRBV7-6 and TRBJ1-5; D possibly corresponds to TRBD1 (5 bases). This CDR3 spans 15 amino acids. Between the trimmed V and J ends, which lost 1 base and 6 bases, there was a span of 13 bases. Germline V gene data show CDR1 as SGHVS and CDR2 as FNYEAQ. CDR3 protein: CASSLGLGTIQPQHF. The CDR3 DNA is TGTGCCAGCAGCTTAGGGTTAGGGACCATTCAGCCCCAGCATTTT.

This clonotype was seen repeatedly, ten times or more. The V call is TRBV12-3 or TRBV12-4, the J call TRBJ1-6, with 7 bases matching TRBD1. The CDR3 is made up of 12 amino acids. V was clipped by 6 bases and J by 8 bases; unmatched bases: 1. The CDR3, as DNA: TGTGCCAGCAGGCAGGGGGATTCACCCCTCCACTTT. This encodes CASRQGDSPLHF.

This chain uses TRBV3-1 with TRBJ1-3, with no clear D. V lost 4 bases and J lost 0, with 7 bases in between. Per the germline V gene, CDR1 is LGHDT and CDR2 is YNNKEL (reference sequence). The CDR3 length is 14 residues. This chain's CDR3 is CASSLVNSGNTIYF. The CDR3 coding sequence is TGTGCCAGCAGCCTCGTGAACTCTGGAAACACCATATATTTT.

In this sample, this clonotype turned up many times. This chain connects TRBV11-2 to TRBJ2-5; D not certain. Germline-derived CDR1 and CDR2 are SGHAT and FQNNGV. CDR3 length: 14 residues. Trimming stripped 1 base from V and 8 bases from J, with 14 bases between. The CDR3 region has the DNA TGTGCCAGCAGCTTAGGAGACCGCTCAGGAACCCAGTACTTC. Protein: CASSLGDRSGTQYF.